This passage covers 4 T cell receptor beta chains from one sample sequenced in a study of Graves' ophthalmopathy and Graves' hyperthyroidism (dated by TCRdb to 2016 to 2019). Sequencing instrument: Illumina HiSeq 2000. TCR beta CDR3 regions were amplified from RNA transcripts for repertoire sequencing. The first round of RT-PCR was done with HTBI primers and the Qiagen OneStep RT-PCR kit, and was followed by a second round of multiplex PCR, then size selection and purification. The public sequencing data were trimmed at Q25 with fastp and processed into clonotypes with MiXCR by TCRdb, which kept only in-frame beta chains. Rows are unified per CDR3 protein, each entry keeping the most common DNA and genes. A total of about 370,000 distinct CDR3 sequences appear in this sample, approximately 18% of them only once. 2.4% of the sample goes to the ten largest clones. The sample comprised peripheral blood. Every receptor here comes from an adult woman with stable Graves' hyperthyroidism.

At least ten counts were recorded for this clonotype. At one end, the junction sequence differs from germline, possibly due to a read error. The J gene is TRBJ2-4, the V gene TRBV6-2 or TRBV6-3; 8 positions agree with TRBD2. The CDR3 covers 15 residues. Germline CDR1 reads MNHEY; CDR2 reads SVGEGT. CDR3 nucleotides: TGTGCCAGCAGTACCGGACTAGCTGTCAAAAACATTAAGTACTTC. Residues: CASSTGLAVKNIKYF.

This clonotype was observed at least ten times. The chain has TRBV4-3 and TRBJ2-5; tentative D call: TRBD1 (5 bases). Per the germline V gene, CDR1 is LGHNA and CDR2 is YSLEER. This CDR3 region has 18 residues. The germline V and J ends were trimmed by 0 bases and 3 bases, with 20 bases remaining between them. CDR3: CASSQDSPLIIGEETQYF. In DNA, the CDR3 is TGCGCCAGCAGCCAAGATTCCCCTCTTATTATAGGGGAAGAGACCCAGTACTTC.

The gene calls are TRBV11-1 and TRBJ2-7; 11 positions match TRBD1. The CDR3 length is 15 residues. The V segment lost 5 bases and the J segment 3 bases; nucleotides outside the gene matches: 6. Germline V gene lookup returns CDR1 SGHAT and CDR2 FQDESV (reference sequence). CDR3 in DNA: TGTGCCAGCAGCAACCGGGACAGGGGGGACTACGAGCAGTACTTC. Translated, it gives CASSNRDRGDYEQYF.

The sample holds many counts of this clonotype. The chain couples TRBV11-2 to TRBJ2-7; 8 nucleotides line up with TRBD1. The V and J ends lost 5 bases and 3 bases, in that order; junction bases with no gene match: 6. The CDR3 covers 14 residues. Germline V lookup: CDR1 SGHAT, CDR2 FQNNGV. The CDR3 nucleotides are TGTGCCAGCAGCCACTGGGACAGGAGCTACGAGCAGTACTTC. Encoded protein: CASSHWDRSYEQYF.